Listed here are 16 T cell receptor beta chains from one sample, sequenced in a study of shared clonotypes between healthy human individuals. Profiling relied on immunoSEQ multiplex PCR, and the TCRdb table lists in-frame clones only, not all of them. The sample lists around 2.1 million clones; 85% to 95% were seen once. CD8 cells classed as naive were CD45RO-negative and positively selected for CCR7, excluding terminally differentiated effector memory CD45RA+ cells. Sequencing used naive CD8+ T cells from PBMCs. The source is a young man in good health. Some clones in this sample may be carry-over from other donors' samples.

The V call is TRBV7-9, the J call TRBJ2-2, with D tentatively TRBD1 (6 bases). The CDR3 is 17 amino acids. CDR1 SEHNR and CDR2 FQNEAQ come from the germline V gene (reference sequence). V was clipped by 5 bases and J by 1 base, with 17 bases between them. CDR3: CASSTPGVMRNTGELFF. The CDR3 DNA reads as TGTGCCAGCAGCACACCAGGGGTCATGAGGAACACCGGGGAGCTGTTTTTT.

The sample holds one count of this clone. The rearrangement uses TRBV15 and TRBJ2-2; 8 bases align to TRBD2. The CDR3 length is 17 residues. In germline, CDR1 is LNHNV, CDR2 YYDKDF (reference sequence). V lost 5 bases to trimming and J lost 5 bases; unmatched junction nucleotides: 13. The CDR3 reads CATSETVRTSFTGELFF. CDR3 coding DNA: TGTGCCACCAGCGAGACGGTCAGGACTAGCTTTACCGGGGAGCTGTTTTTT.

The rearrangement links TRBV27 to TRBJ2-1, with a weak D call TRBD2 (5 bases). There are 14 residues in the CDR3. The germline gives CDR1 MNHEY, CDR2 SMNVEV (reference sequence). The V end lost 4 bases, the J end lost 8 bases, and 15 bases lay between the germline ends. The CDR3 nucleotides read TGTGCCAGCAGTTCGCGACTAAGGGTCTATGAGCAGTTCTTC. Amino acid sequence: CASSSRLRVYEQFF.

The gene calls are TRBV5-8 and TRBJ1-1, with D hard to call. The germline gives CDR1 SGHTS, CDR2 YDEGEE. Trimming took off 2 bases at V and 1 base at J, with 3 bases between the two ends. This CDR3 is built from 12 residues. CDR3 nucleotides: TGTGCCAGCAGCTTTCCGAACACTGAAGCTTTCTTT. It codes for CASSFPNTEAFF.

The chain links TRBV28 to TRBJ2-1; unclear D gene. CDR1 is MDHEN, CDR2 SYDVKM, per germline. This CDR3 has 16 amino acids. V lost 2 bases and J lost 1, with 12 bases in between. CDR3 residues: CASSLGAGYSYNEQFF. The CDR3 DNA is TGTGCCAGCAGTTTAGGTGCAGGATATTCCTACAATGAGCAGTTCTTC. The full variable domain, rest sourced from reference TRBV28 and TRBJ2-1, is DVKVTQSSRYLVKRTGEKVFLECVQDMDHENMFWYRQDPGLGLRLIYFSYDVKMKEKGDIPEGYSVSREKKERFSLILESASTNQTSMYLCASSLGAGYSYNEQFFGPGTRLTVL.

The rearrangement joins TRBV28 to TRBJ2-7; 7 positions agree with TRBD1. The length of the CDR3 is 14 residues. Unmatched junction bases numbered 8, after V lost 7 bases and J lost 2 bases. Germline assignment: CDR1 MDHEN and CDR2 SYDVKM. The CDR3 spells CASTVLGQTYEQYF. DNA for the CDR3: TGTGCCAGCACCGTACTGGGACAGACCTACGAGCAGTACTTC. The full variable domain, with the rest looked up from reference TRBV28 and TRBJ2-7, is DVKVTQSSRYLVKRTGEKVFLECVQDMDHENMFWYRQDPGLGLRLIYFSYDVKMKEKGDIPEGYSVSREKKERFSLILESASTNQTSMYLCASTVLGQTYEQYFGPGTRLTVT.

The chain carries TRBV28 and TRBJ1-5; tentatively, D is TRBD1 (6 bases). V was clipped by 7 bases and J by 2 bases, with 21 bases between them. Germline V gene data show CDR1 as MDHEN and CDR2 as SYDVKM. CDR3 length: 17 residues. The CDR3 DNA reads TGTGCCAGCAAGGTGGGTGGAGGGGGAAGCGGCAATCAGCCCCAGCATTTT. Protein sequence: CASKVGGGGSGNQPQHF.

The rearrangement uses TRBV28 and TRBJ2-7; maybe TRBD2 (6 bases). Looked up from germline, CDR1 is MDHEN and CDR2 is SYDVKM. Trimming took off 5 bases at V and 2 bases at J, with 19 bases between the two ends. The CDR3 has 16 residues. CDR3 sequence: CASSPPSGRETYEQYF. CDR3 coding DNA: TGTGCCAGCAGTCCACCATCGGGACGGGAGACCTACGAGCAGTACTTC. The whole variable domain, remainder taken from reference TRBV28 and TRBJ2-7, is DVKVTQSSRYLVKRTGEKVFLECVQDMDHENMFWYRQDPGLGLRLIYFSYDVKMKEKGDIPEGYSVSREKKERFSLILESASTNQTSMYLCASSPPSGRETYEQYFGPGTRLTVT.

This chain links TRBV7-9 with TRBJ2-1; D ambiguous. V lost 5 bases and J lost 15, with 14 bases in between. The CDR3 runs 11 residues. CDR1 is SEHNR and CDR2 is FQNEAQ in the germline V gene (reference sequence). CDR3 DNA: TGTGCCAGCAGCCCAGTCGGTAAATGGTTCTTC. It codes for CASSPVGKWFF.

The chain joins TRBV5-1 to TRBJ2-5; D gene unclear. CDR1 is SGHRS and CDR2 is YFSETQ in the germline V gene. Trimming shortened V by 1 base and J by 1 base, and 8 bases separated the two germline ends. This CDR3 spans 14 amino acids. The DNA of the CDR3 is TGCGCCAGCAGCTTGCGTAGGATCCAAGAGACCCAGTACTTC. It encodes CASSLRRIQETQYF.

The chain uses TRBV28 and TRBJ2-7; 7 bases match TRBD2. The CDR3 is made up of 15 amino acids. Germline V gene sequence: CDR1 MDHEN, CDR2 SYDVKM. V shed 5 bases, J shed 1 base, and the junction held 8 bases outside the gene matches. Here the CDR3 DNA reads TGTGCCAGCAGTCCCCCGCCACTAGCGTCCTACGAGCAGTACTTC. Translating gives CASSPPPLASYEQYF.

This clone was seen only once. This chain joins TRBV4-1 and TRBJ2-1; D perhaps matches TRBD1 (5 bases). Trimming took off 1 base at V and 5 bases at J, with 9 bases between the two ends. The CDR3 has 14 residues. Germline V gives CDR1 MGHRA, CDR2 YSYEKL. CDR3 DNA sequence: TGCGCCAGCAGCCAAGGCAGGGCGGACAATGAGCAGTTCTTC. Translated: CASSQGRADNEQFF.

CDR3 sequence reads: CASRPDPWGANTGELFF. As DNA, the CDR3 is TGCGCCAGCAGACCGGACCCCTGGGGGGCAAACACCGGGGAGCTGTTTTTT. V and J are TRBV5-1 and TRBJ2-2; D may be TRBD1 or TRBD2 (6 bases each). The CDR3 extends over 17 amino acids. CDR1 and CDR2 from the germline V gene are SGHRS and YFSETQ. V lost 5 bases and J lost 2, with 19 bases in between.

This clone has only a few counts. Other DNA sequences within the sample encode an identical CDR3. V is TRBV6-5 and J is TRBJ1-3; D not resolved. The germline V gene encodes CDR1 MNHEY and CDR2 SVGAGI. The V gene lost 0 bases and the J gene lost 0 bases, with 6 bases spanning the gap. CDR3 length: 15 residues. The CDR3 region is CASSYSGNSGNTIYF. CDR3 DNA sequence: TGTGCCAGCAGTTACTCGGGCAACTCTGGAAACACCATATATTTT.

CDR3 sequence: CASSPKGLADNEQFF. CDR3 DNA sequence: TGCGCCAGCAGCCCCAAGGGCCTGGCGGATAATGAGCAGTTCTTC. The rearrangement links TRBV4-3 to TRBJ2-1; D unresolved. The germline gives CDR1 LGHNA, CDR2 YSLEER. V dropped 4 bases and J dropped 7 bases, with 17 bases sitting between them. This CDR3 contains 15 residues.

This rearrangement joins TRBV28 to TRBJ2-3, with 9 nucleotides matching TRBD2. V was clipped by 5 bases and J by 4 bases; unmatched bases: 10. Germline values: CDR1 MDHEN, CDR2 SYDVKM. The CDR3 loop spans 16 amino acids. The CDR3 sequence is CASSPNSGRRADTQYF. The CDR3 bases are TGTGCCAGCAGTCCTAACAGCGGGAGGCGGGCAGATACGCAGTATTTT.